These T cell receptor beta chains were read from a single sample in a study of blood T cell repertoires in COVID-19. Profiling relied on immunoSEQ multiplex PCR, and the TCRdb table lists in-frame clones only, not all of them. The table records approximately 200,000 clones, more than 80% of them present only once. The sample consisted of PBMCs or T cells enriched from blood (not recorded which). The source is a woman aged 18-29 years in a cohort exposed to, infected with or recovered from COVID-19 (not recorded which). The CDR3 runs from the conserved cysteine through the conserved F or W. A D gene is named only where the DNA matches it firmly. Clone size is given for some rows only: seen once, a few or many times, or a class if the clone is expanded.

>.|TRBJ2-2|few|TRBV9|15
CASSVGPSVTGELFF
TGTGCCAGCAGCGTAGGCCCCTCAGTCACCGGGGAGCTGTTTTTT
>.|TRBJ1-6|once|TRBV6-5|15
CASSYFSRENSPLHF
TGTGCCAGCAGTTACTTTTCGAGAGAAAATTCACCCCTCCACTTT
>.|TRBJ2-5|.|TRBV11-2|15
CASSDRTAADETQYF
TGTGCCAGCAGCGACCGGACAGCGGCGGATGAGACCCAGTACTTC
>TRBD1|TRBJ1-2|.|TRBV3-1/TRBV3-2|15
CASSQDPGGTYGYTF
TGTGCCAGCAGCCAAGATCCAGGGGGCACGTATGGCTACACCTTC
>.|TRBJ1-1|.|TRBV19|13
CASELLAGSEAFF
TGTGCCAGCGAATTACTTGCGGGGTCTGAAGCTTTCTTT
>.|TRBJ1-6|.|TRBV7-3|15
CASSRTGQYNSPLHF
TGTGCCAGCAGCCGGACTGGACAGTATAATTCACCCCTCCACTTT
>.|TRBJ2-2|.|TRBV19|14
CASTVGVHTGELFF
TGTGCCAGTACCGTCGGGGTGCACACCGGGGAGCTGTTTTTT
>TRBD2|TRBJ2-3|.|TRBV7-3|17
CASSLSLTSGGADTQYF
TGTGCCAGCAGCTTATCCCTGACTAGCGGGGGGGCTGATACGCAGTATTTT
>.|TRBJ1-2|once|TRBV12-3/TRBV12-4|13
CASSLRSGYGYTF
TGTGCCAGCAGTTTAAGGAGCGGCTATGGCTACACCTTC
>.|TRBJ1-6|.|TRBV10-3|14
CAIGTRGTNSPLHF
TGTGCCATCGGGACGAGGGGGACTAATTCACCCCTCCACTTT
>.|TRBJ2-3|few|TRBV4-2|19
CASSQGLGGVTTRTDTQYF
TGTGCCAGCAGCCAAGGGTTGGGAGGAGTCACTACTCGCACAGATACGCAGTATTTT
>.|TRBJ2-3|.|TRBV2|13
CASSSREKNTQYF
TGTGCCAGCAGTAGCCGGGAGAAGAATACGCAGTATTTT
>.|TRBJ1-2|once|TRBV4-2|15
CASSQDLHSNYGYTF
TGTGCCAGCAGCCAAGACTTGCACAGTAACTATGGCTACACCTTC
>TRBD1|TRBJ1-2|.|TRBV6-5|16
CASSYRGQGLGYGYTF
TGTGCCAGCAGTTACCGCGGACAGGGACTCGGCTATGGCTACACCTTC
>TRBD1|TRBJ2-1|.|TRBV24-1|17
CATSDFGYGQGRNEQFF
TGTGCCACCAGTGATTTTGGTTACGGACAGGGGAGGAATGAGCAGTTCTTC
>TRBD2|TRBJ2-7|.|TRBV5-1|16
CASSFFSGGPSYEQYF
TGCGCCAGCAGCTTTTTTAGCGGGGGCCCCTCCTACGAGCAGTACTTC
>.|TRBJ2-7|.|TRBV6-1|13
CASSEPQTYEQYF
TGTGCCAGCAGTGAACCCCAGACCTACGAGCAGTACTTC
>TRBD1|TRBJ1-1|.|TRBV19|14
CASSTGTGWTEAFF
TGTGCCAGTAGTACCGGGACAGGGTGGACTGAAGCTTTCTTT
>.|TRBJ1-5|.|TRBV7-9|12
CASSQGEQPQHF
TGTGCCAGCAGCCAAGGGGAACAGCCCCAGCATTTT
>.|TRBJ2-5|.|TRBV6-2/TRBV6-3|14
CASSYSGPIETQYF
TGTGCCAGCAGTTACTCTGGGCCAATTGAGACCCAGTACTTC
>TRBD2|TRBJ2-1|.|TRBV2|14
CASSPPGLGNEQFF
TGTGCCAGCAGTCCTCCGGGACTAGGAAACGAGCAGTTCTTC
>.|TRBJ2-1|.|TRBV6-6|14
CASSYSSRVDEQFF
TGTGCCAGCAGTTACTCGAGCAGGGTCGATGAGCAGTTCTTC